This TCR beta chain was captured by sequencing in a study of shared clonotypes between healthy human individuals. Study summary: Three plates each covered CD4 naive and memory; CD8 naive two, CD8 memory one.

Study-wide results and limits: Only blood samples were collected, and tissue repertoires likely differ. Generation probabilities of non-shared clonotypes were lower (relative to those shared by all four donors).

As to this clone: As yet, its antigen is unknown.

V trimming: 5 bases; J trimming: 0 bases; junction bases outside the gene matches: 13. The CDR3 has 17 residues. Germline lookup yields CDR1 LNHDA and CDR2 SQIVND (reference sequence). Terminally differentiated effector memory CD45RA+ cells were excluded from the naive CD8 cells, which were CD45RO-negative and positively selected for CCR7. The method was immunoSEQ multiplex PCR; TCRdb's version includes in-frame clones alone and lacks a portion of them. The table has hundreds of thousands of clones, 85% to 95% seen once. The chain uses TRBV19 and TRBJ2-7, with 7 bases fitting TRBD2. The specimen sequenced was naive CD8+ T cells sorted from blood. This clonotype was obtained from a woman in her twenties or thirties in good health. In DNA form, the CDR3 reads TGTGCCAGTAGTTATATATGGCTAGCGGACCTCTCCTACGAGCAGTACTTC. Translating it yields CASSYIWLADLSYEQYF.